The 15 T cell receptor beta chains below come from one sample, sequenced in a study of blood T cell repertoires in COVID-19. Some clones are missing from TCRdb's copy, which holds only in-frame ones; the method was immunoSEQ multiplex PCR. Among approximately 85,000 clones listed, 90% were seen once. Input material: peripheral blood. These receptor sequences come from a woman older than 75 with active or convalescent COVID-19.

This rearrangement joins TRBV7-8 to TRBJ2-2; 11 positions agree with TRBD2. Germline trimming cut 4 bases from V and 0 bases from J; bases unmatched to any gene: 1. The CDR3 is made up of 16 amino acids. Germline lookup yields CDR1 SGHVS and CDR2 FQNEAQ. The CDR3 nucleotides read TGTGCCAGCAGCTGGGGACTAGCGGCGAACACCGGGGAGCTGTTTTTT. This gives the protein CASSWGLAANTGELFF.

The chain carries TRBV4-3 and TRBJ2-7; 7 bases map to TRBD2. Germline CDR1 LGHNA, CDR2 YSLEER. V trimming: 2 bases; J trimming: 2 bases; junction bases outside the gene matches: 6. This CDR3 is built from 15 residues. This CDR3 is CASSQQAGRTYEQYF. DNA of the CDR3: TGCGCCAGCAGCCAACAAGCGGGGCGGACCTACGAGCAGTACTTC.

The rearrangement links TRBV28 to TRBJ2-2; the D gene is possibly TRBD1 (6 bases). The germline CDR1 and CDR2 sequences are MDHEN and SYDVKM. V was clipped by 6 bases and J by 5 bases, with 13 bases between them. The CDR3 extends over 14 amino acids. The CDR3 bases are TGTGCCAGCAGGACTTACAGGGAGACCGGGGAGCTGTTTTTT. Translated, it gives CASRTYRETGELFF.

The genes are TRBV21-1 and TRBJ2-1; the table calls TRBD2, which could not be checked here. TRBV21-1 is a pseudogene segment. The CDR3 covers 15 residues. CDR3 sequence: CASSKVLAGGCEQFF. The CDR3 DNA follows: TGTGCCAGCAGCAAAGTTCTAGCGGGAGGATGTGAGCAGTTCTTC.

This clone was found once. The chain has TRBV2 and TRBJ2-1, with D possibly TRBD2 on 5 matching bases. V lost 2 bases, J lost 9 bases, and 17 bases lay in between. The germline gives CDR1 SNHLY, CDR2 FYNNEI. The CDR3 is 15 amino acids. In DNA, the CDR3 is TGTGCCAGCAGTGAAACCCGAGGTCGGGATCCTGAGCAGTTCTTC. As protein: CASSETRGRDPEQFF.

This chain connects TRBV9 to TRBJ2-1; the D gene is possibly TRBD2 (5 bases). CDR1 and CDR2 (germline): SGDLS, YYNGEE. This CDR3 spans 16 amino acids. The V end was cut by 0 bases, the J end by 5 bases, with 15 bases between. CDR3 in DNA: TGTGCCAGCAGCGTAGGGGTGGGAGCACTAAACAATGAGCAGTTCTTC. Translated, it gives CASSVGVGALNNEQFF.

The V and J genes are TRBV4-2 and TRBJ2-7; TRBD2 might be the D (6 bases). Between the trimmed V and J ends, which lost 1 base and 5 bases, there was a span of 15 bases. CDR3 length: 15 amino acids. CDR1 is LGHNA, CDR2 YNFKEQ, per germline. The CDR3 spells CASSQVGEAGDEQYF. DNA of the CDR3: TGTGCCAGCAGCCAAGTAGGAGAAGCGGGCGACGAGCAGTACTTC.

The chain couples TRBV27 to TRBJ2-7; TRBD1 is a possible D gene (6 bases). Trimming took off 8 bases at V and 2 bases at J, with 13 bases between the two ends. The CDR3 length is 13 residues. Looked up from germline, CDR1 is MNHEY and CDR2 is SMNVEV (reference sequence). The CDR3 sequence is CASVNRVPYEQYF. Written as DNA, the CDR3 is TGTGCCAGCGTGAACAGGGTACCCTACGAGCAGTACTTC.

In this sample, this clone turned up once. The chain employs TRBV6-2 or TRBV6-3 and TRBJ2-1; no firm D call. V lost 0 bases to trimming and J lost 0 bases, with 15 bases between them. Per the germline V gene, CDR1 is MNHEY and CDR2 is SVGEGT. This CDR3 is 18 amino acids long. CDR3 DNA sequence: TGTGCCAGCAGTTACTCTCCCCACCTCAGCGTCTCCTACAATGAGCAGTTCTTC. The encoded protein is CASSYSPHLSVSYNEQFF.

J is TRBJ2-7 and V is TRBV18; 9 bases map to TRBD2. The germline V gene has CDR1 KGHSH and CDR2 LQKENI. CDR3 size: 15 residues. J lost 0 bases, V lost 4 bases, and 4 bases had no gene match. Here the CDR3 DNA reads TGTGCCAGCTCACAGAGACTAGCGGACTCCTACGAGCAGTACTTC. Translated, it gives CASSQRLADSYEQYF.

The chain joins TRBV28 to TRBJ2-7, with 8 bases identical to TRBD1. V lost 5 bases to trimming and J lost 8 bases; unmatched junction nucleotides: 14. Germline CDR1 is MDHEN and CDR2 is SYDVKM. The CDR3 consists of 15 residues. The CDR3 protein is CASSRHPSGQVKQYF. The CDR3 DNA reads TGTGCCAGCAGTCGACACCCCTCGGGACAGGTAAAGCAGTACTTC.

This chain uses TRBV2 with TRBJ1-1; possibly TRBD1 for D (5 bases). Germline assignment: CDR1 SNHLY and CDR2 FYNNEI. With 7 bases removed from V and 0 bases from J, the gap between germline ends came to 18 bases. The CDR3 has 16 residues. This CDR3 reads CASIGGRRIMNTEAFF. The CDR3 nucleotides read TGTGCCAGCATCGGGGGACGTCGAATTATGAACACTGAAGCTTTCTTT.

The chain is built from TRBV6-5 and TRBJ2-2, with 8 nucleotides matching TRBD1. The junction had 4 bases not matched to a gene; V was cut back by 6 bases and J by 7 bases. Germline CDR1 and CDR2: MNHEY and SVGAGI. The CDR3 has 13 residues. CDR3 loop: CASSRTGFGELFF. The CDR3 nucleotides read TGTGCCAGCAGCCGGACAGGGTTCGGGGAGCTGTTTTTT.

This sequence joins TRBV5-4 and TRBJ2-2; D is perhaps TRBD1 (5 bases). V dropped 0 bases and J dropped 1 base, with 7 bases sitting between them. The CDR3 runs to 15 residues. Looked up from germline, CDR1 is SGHNT and CDR2 is YYREEE (reference sequence). The CDR3 loop reads CASSLGQQNTGELFF. The CDR3 DNA reads as TGTGCCAGCAGCTTGGGACAGCAGAACACCGGGGAGCTGTTTTTT.

The table lists this clone with a count of one. The V gene is TRBV29-1, the J gene TRBJ2-7; 13 nucleotides match TRBD2. This CDR3 spans 15 amino acids. The ends lost 3 bases at V and 2 bases at J; junction bases unmatched: 4. The germline gives CDR1 SQVTM, CDR2 ANQGSEA. The CDR3 nucleotides are TGCAGCGTTGACGGTGGGACTAGCGGGACCTACGAGCAGTACTTC. Its protein is CSVDGGTSGTYEQYF.